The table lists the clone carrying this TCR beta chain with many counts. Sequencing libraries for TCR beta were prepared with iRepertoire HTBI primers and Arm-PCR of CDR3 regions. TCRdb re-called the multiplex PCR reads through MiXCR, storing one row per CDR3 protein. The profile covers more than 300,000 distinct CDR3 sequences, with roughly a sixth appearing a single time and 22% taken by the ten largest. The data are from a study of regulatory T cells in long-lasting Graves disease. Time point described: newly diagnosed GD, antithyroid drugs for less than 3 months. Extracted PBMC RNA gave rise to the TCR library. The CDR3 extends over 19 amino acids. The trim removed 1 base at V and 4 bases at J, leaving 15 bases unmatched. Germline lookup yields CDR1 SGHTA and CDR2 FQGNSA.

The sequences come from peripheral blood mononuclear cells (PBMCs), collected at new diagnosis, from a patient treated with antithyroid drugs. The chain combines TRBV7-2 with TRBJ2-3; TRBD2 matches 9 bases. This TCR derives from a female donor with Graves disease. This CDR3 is CASSLGLGWREGPADTQYF. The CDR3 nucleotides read TGTGCCAGCAGCTTAGGGCTGGGGTGGCGGGAGGGCCCGGCAGATACGCAGTATTTT.